The 8 T cell receptor beta chains given below trace back to one sample, sequenced in a study of T cells after yellow fever vaccination. MiXCR, run by TCRdb on the 5' RACE reads, gives a single entry per CDR3 protein. The profile shows about 300,000 distinct CDR3 sequences, 3% to 4.5% of them singletons. Here the sequenced sample was PBMCs, taken 5 days after the yellow fever booster vaccination. These receptors all come from a man younger than 35 who received the YFV17D yellow fever vaccine.

This clonotype has a handful of counts. The chain has TRBV29-1 and TRBJ1-1; 8 bases fit TRBD1. V was pared by 3 bases and J by 1 base, with 7 bases of the junction left unmatched. The CDR3 is made up of 15 amino acids. Germline loops: CDR1 SQVTM, CDR2 ANQGSEA. CDR3 coding DNA: TGCAGCGTTGAGAGCAGGGGGCGGGCGAACACTGAAGCTTTCTTT. Translated, it gives CSVESRGRANTEAFF.

This clonotype was seen at least ten times. CDR3 in amino acids: CASSRWGQPQHF. The CDR3 DNA reads as TGTGCCAGCAGTCGATGGGGTCAGCCCCAGCATTTT. The chain joins TRBV27 to TRBJ1-5; no reliable D call. The CDR3 is 12 amino acids. V shed 5 bases and J shed 6 bases, with 8 bases lying between them. CDR1 and CDR2 from the germline V gene are MNHEY and SMNVEV (reference sequence).

This clonotype was detected many times. V and J are TRBV20-1 and TRBJ1-1; 9 bases are shared with TRBD1. V shed 6 bases, J shed 3 bases, and the junction held 8 bases outside the gene matches. CDR1 and CDR2 (germline): DFQATT, SNEGSKA (reference sequence). The CDR3 covers 14 residues. The CDR3 DNA is TGCAGTGCGCGGGACAGGGAAGGAGACACTGAAGCTTTCTTT. It codes for CSARDREGDTEAFF.

This clonotype appeared a few times. This rearrangement joins TRBV18 to TRBJ2-2; D is unclear. V was shortened by 0 bases and J by 0 bases, with 5 bases between the two germline ends. Germline values: CDR1 KGHSH, CDR2 LQKENI. The CDR3 runs 15 residues. CDR3 loop: CASSPPPSNTGELFF. Written as DNA, the CDR3 is TGTGCCAGCTCACCACCTCCATCGAACACCGGGGAGCTGTTTTTT.

The V gene is TRBV6-1, the J gene TRBJ1-1; D not certain. V was clipped by 6 bases and J by 0 bases, with 11 bases between them. CDR1 is MNHNS, CDR2 SASEGT, per germline. This CDR3 region has 14 residues. CDR3 coding DNA: TGTGCCAGCAGCGGACTCGGCCTGAACACTGAAGCTTTCTTT. It is translated as CASSGLGLNTEAFF.

At least ten counts were recorded for this clonotype. The V and J genes are TRBV7-9 and TRBJ2-1; 10 nucleotides match TRBD2. Germline CDR1 is SEHNR and CDR2 is FQNEAQ (reference sequence). The CDR3 loop spans 16 amino acids. V shed 0 bases and J 4 bases; nucleotides not matched to a gene: 3. The CDR3 nucleotides read TGTGCCAGCAGCTTAGCCCTAGCGGGGGCGTACAATGAGCAGTTCTTC. This sequence encodes CASSLALAGAYNEQFF. The full variable domain, rest sourced from reference TRBV7-9 and TRBJ2-1, is DTGVSQNPRHKITKRGQNVTFRCDPISEHNRLYWYRQTLGQGPEFLTYFQNEAQLEKSRLLSDRFSAERPKGSFSTLEIQRTEQGDSAMYLCASSLALAGAYNEQFFGPGTRLTVL.

This clonotype came up many times. The chain joins TRBV6-1 to TRBJ1-2, with TRBD1 as a possible D gene (6 bases). Trimming took off 4 bases at V and 9 bases at J, with 18 bases between the two ends. The CDR3 length is 14 residues. Germline V gene sequence: CDR1 MNHNS, CDR2 SASEGT. The CDR3 is CASSGETGLMRYTF. The CDR3 DNA sequence: TGTGCCAGCAGTGGAGAGACAGGCTTGATGCGCTACACCTTC.

This clonotype was counted only a few times. This chain uses TRBV4-2 with TRBJ2-1, with 8 bases that match TRBD2. Germline assignment: CDR1 LGHNA and CDR2 YNFKEQ. There are 16 residues in the CDR3. V lost 1 base, J lost 8 bases, and 10 bases stayed unmatched. CDR3 loop: CASSQVGIAGTHEQFF. DNA for the CDR3: TGTGCCAGCAGCCAAGTTGGCATAGCGGGGACCCATGAGCAGTTCTTC.